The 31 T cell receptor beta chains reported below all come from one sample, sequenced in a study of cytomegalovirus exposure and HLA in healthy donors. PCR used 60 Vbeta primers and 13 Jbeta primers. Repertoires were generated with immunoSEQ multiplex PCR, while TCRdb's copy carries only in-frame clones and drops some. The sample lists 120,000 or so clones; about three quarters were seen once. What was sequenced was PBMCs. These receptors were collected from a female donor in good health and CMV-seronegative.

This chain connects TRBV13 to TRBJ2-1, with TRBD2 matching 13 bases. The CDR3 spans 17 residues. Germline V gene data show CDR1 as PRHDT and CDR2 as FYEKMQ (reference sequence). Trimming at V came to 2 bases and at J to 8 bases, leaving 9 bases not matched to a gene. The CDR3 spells CASSLRTSGGYRDEQFF. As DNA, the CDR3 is TGTGCCAGCAGCTTAAGGACTAGCGGGGGCTATAGGGATGAGCAGTTCTTC.

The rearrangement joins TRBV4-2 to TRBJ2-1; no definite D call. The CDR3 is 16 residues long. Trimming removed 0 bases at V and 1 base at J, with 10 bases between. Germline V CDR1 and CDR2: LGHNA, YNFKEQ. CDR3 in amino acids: CASSQDIDWSYNEQFF. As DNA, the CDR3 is TGTGCCAGCAGCCAAGACATAGATTGGTCCTACAATGAGCAGTTCTTC.

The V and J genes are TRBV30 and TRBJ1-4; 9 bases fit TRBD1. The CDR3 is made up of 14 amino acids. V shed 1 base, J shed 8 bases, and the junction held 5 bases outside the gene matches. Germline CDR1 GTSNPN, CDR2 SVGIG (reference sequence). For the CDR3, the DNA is TGTGCCTGGAGTGAGACAGGGGGTAACGAAAAACTGTTTTTT. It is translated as CAWSETGGNEKLFF.

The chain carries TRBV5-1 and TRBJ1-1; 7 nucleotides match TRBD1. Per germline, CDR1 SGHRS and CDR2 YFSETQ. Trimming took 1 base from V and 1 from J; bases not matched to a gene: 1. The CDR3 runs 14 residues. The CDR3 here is CASSLRTGNTEAFF. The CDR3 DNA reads TGCGCCAGCAGCTTGAGGACAGGGAACACTGAAGCTTTCTTT.

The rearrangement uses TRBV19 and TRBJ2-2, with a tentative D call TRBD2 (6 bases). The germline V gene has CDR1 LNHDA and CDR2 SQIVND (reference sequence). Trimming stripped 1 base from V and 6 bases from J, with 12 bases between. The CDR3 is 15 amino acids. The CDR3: CASSIGRLVPGELFF. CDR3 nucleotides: TGTGCCAGTAGTATAGGGAGACTAGTCCCCGGGGAGCTGTTTTTT.

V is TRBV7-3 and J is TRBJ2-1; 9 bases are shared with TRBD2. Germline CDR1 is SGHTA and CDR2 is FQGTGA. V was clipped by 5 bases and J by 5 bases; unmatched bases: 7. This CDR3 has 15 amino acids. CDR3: CASSLSGSGHNEQFF. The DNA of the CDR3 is TGTGCCAGCAGCCTTAGCGGGAGCGGCCACAATGAGCAGTTCTTC.

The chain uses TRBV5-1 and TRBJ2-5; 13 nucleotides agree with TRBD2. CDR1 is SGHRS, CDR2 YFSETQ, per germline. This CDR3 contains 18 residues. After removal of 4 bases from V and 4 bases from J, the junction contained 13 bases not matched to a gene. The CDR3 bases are TGCGCCAGCAGCCGCCAGGGGTTACTAGCGGGAGGGCCAGAGACCCAGTACTTC. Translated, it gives CASSRQGLLAGGPETQYF.

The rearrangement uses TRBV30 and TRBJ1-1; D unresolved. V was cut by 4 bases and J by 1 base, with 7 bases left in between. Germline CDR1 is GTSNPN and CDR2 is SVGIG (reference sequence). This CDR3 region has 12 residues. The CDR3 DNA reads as TGTGCCTGGACCTCCGGGAACACTGAAGCTTTCTTT. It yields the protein CAWTSGNTEAFF.

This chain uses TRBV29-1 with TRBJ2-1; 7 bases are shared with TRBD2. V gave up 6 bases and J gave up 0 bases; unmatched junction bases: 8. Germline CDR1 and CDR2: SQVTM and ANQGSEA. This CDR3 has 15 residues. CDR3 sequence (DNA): TGCAGCGTCGTCGAACTAGCGCTCTCCTACAATGAGCAGTTCTTC. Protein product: CSVVELALSYNEQFF.

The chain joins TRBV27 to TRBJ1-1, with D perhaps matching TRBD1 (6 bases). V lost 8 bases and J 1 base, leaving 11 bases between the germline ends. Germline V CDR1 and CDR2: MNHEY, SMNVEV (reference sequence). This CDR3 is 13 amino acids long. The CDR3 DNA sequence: TGTGCCAGCGGATTACAGGGGAACACTGAAGCTTTCTTT. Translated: CASGLQGNTEAFF.

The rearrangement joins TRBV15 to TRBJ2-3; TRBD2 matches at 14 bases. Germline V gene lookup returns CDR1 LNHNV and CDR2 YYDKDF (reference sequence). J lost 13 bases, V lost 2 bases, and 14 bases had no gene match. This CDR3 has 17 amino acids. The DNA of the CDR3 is TGTGCCACCAGCAGACAAGGACTAGCGGGGGGAGTGGGTCGGGAGTATTTT. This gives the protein CATSRQGLAGGVGREYF.

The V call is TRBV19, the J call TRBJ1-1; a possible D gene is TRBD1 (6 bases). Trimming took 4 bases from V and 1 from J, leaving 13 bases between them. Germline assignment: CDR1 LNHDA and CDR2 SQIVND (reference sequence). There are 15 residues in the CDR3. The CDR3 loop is CASSRQVSGNTEAFF. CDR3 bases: TGTGCCAGTAGTAGACAGGTCTCGGGGAACACTGAAGCTTTCTTT.

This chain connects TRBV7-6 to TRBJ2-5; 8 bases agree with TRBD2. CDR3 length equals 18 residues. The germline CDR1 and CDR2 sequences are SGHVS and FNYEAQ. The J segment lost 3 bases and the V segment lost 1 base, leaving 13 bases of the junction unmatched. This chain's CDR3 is CASSLDQTVAGYKETQYF. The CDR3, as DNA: TGTGCCAGCAGCTTAGATCAGACCGTAGCGGGGTATAAAGAGACCCAGTACTTC.

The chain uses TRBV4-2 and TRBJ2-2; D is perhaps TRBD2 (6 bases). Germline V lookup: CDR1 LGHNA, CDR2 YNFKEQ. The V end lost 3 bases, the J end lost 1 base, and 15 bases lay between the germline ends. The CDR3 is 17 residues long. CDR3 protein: CASSQHAAGLNTGELFF. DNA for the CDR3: TGTGCCAGCAGCCAGCACGCCGCGGGGTTGAACACCGGGGAGCTGTTTTTT.

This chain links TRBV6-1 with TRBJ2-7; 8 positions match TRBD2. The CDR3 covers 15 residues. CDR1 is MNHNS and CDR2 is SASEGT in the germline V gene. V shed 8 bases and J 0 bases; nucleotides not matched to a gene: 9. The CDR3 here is CASSTSGGSSYEQYF. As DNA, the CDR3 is TGTGCCAGCTCTACAAGCGGGGGCAGCTCCTACGAGCAGTACTTC.

CDR3 amino acids: CASSGLAGGYNEQFF. In DNA form, the CDR3 reads TGTGCCAGCAGTGGGCTAGCGGGAGGGTACAATGAGCAGTTCTTC. V is TRBV25-1 and J is TRBJ2-7; 12 nucleotides match TRBD2. The J call may be mistaken, given a closer DNA end match to TRBJ2-1. CDR1 and CDR2 (germline): MGHDK, SYGVNS. The CDR3 sequence is 15 residues long.

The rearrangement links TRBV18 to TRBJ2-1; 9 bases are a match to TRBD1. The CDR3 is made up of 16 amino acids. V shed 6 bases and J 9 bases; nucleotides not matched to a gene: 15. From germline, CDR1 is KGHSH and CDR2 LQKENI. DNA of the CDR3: TGTGCCAGCTCTCCTACCGGGACAGGGAGAGGGACTGAGCAGTTCTTC. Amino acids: CASSPTGTGRGTEQFF.

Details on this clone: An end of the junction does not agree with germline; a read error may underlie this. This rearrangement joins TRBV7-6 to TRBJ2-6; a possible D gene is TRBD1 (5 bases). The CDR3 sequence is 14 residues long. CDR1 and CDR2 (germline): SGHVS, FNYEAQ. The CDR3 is CASSPNSGANGLTF. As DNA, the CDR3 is TGTGCCAGCAGCCCGAACTCTGGGGCCAACGGCCTGACTTTC.

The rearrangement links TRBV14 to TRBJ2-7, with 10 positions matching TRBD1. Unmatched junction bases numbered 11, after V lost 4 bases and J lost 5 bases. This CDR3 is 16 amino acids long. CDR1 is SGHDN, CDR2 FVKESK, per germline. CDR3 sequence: CASSPHWTGGFDEQYF. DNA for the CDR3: TGTGCCAGCAGCCCTCACTGGACAGGGGGTTTCGACGAGCAGTACTTC.

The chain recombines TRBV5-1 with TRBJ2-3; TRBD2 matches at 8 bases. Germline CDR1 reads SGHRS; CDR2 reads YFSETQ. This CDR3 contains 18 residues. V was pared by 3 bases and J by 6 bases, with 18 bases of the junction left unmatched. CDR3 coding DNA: TGCGCCAGCAGCTCCCGCGGGATTAGCGGGGCCATGGGGGATACGCAGTATTTT. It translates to CASSSRGISGAMGDTQYF.

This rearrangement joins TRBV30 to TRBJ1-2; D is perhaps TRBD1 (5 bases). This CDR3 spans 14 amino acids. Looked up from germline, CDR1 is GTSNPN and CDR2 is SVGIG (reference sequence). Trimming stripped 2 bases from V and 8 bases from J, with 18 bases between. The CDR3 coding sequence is TGTGCCTGGAGTCGCCTCGGCAGGGCTGGGGGCTACACCTTC. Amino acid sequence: CAWSRLGRAGGYTF.

The CDR3 region has the DNA TGTGCCAGCTCGCCAAACGGGGGACGGACCAACTATGGCTACACCTTC. This gives the protein CASSPNGGRTNYGYTF. The V call is TRBV18, the J call TRBJ1-2, with a possible D match to TRBD1 (5 bases). V shed 6 bases and J shed 2 bases, with 19 bases lying between them. CDR3 length: 16 residues. Germline V lookup: CDR1 KGHSH, CDR2 LQKENI.

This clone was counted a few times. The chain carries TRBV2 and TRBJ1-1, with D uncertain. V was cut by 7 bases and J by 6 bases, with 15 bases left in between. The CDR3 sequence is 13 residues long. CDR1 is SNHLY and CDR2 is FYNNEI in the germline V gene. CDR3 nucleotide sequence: TGTGCCAGCAACTCTCGGGGAAGTGCTGAAGCTTTCTTT. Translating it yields CASNSRGSAEAFF.

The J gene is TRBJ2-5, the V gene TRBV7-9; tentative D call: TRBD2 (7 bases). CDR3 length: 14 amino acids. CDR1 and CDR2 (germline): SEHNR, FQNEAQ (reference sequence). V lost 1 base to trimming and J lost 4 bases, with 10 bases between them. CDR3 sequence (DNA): TGTGCCAGCAGCTTAGAGGGGGGGGTAGAGACCCAGTACTTC. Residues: CASSLEGGVETQYF.

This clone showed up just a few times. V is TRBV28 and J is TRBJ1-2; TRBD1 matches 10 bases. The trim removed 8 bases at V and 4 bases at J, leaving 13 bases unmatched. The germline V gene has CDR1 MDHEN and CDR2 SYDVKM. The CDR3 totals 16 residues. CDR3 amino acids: CASQLADRGRGYGYTF. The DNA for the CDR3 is TGTGCCAGCCAACTAGCCGACAGGGGGCGCGGCTATGGCTACACCTTC.

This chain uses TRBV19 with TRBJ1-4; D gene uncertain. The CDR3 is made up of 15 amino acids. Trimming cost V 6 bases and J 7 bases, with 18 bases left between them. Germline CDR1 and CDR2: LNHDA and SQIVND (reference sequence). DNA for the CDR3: TGTGCCAGTAGCCGCAGCGACGTTCAGAGTGAAAAACTGTTTTTT. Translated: CASSRSDVQSEKLFF.

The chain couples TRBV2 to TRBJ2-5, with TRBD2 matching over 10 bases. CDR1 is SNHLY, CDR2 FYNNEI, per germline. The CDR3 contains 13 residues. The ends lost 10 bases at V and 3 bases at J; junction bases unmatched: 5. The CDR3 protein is CATTGLAEETQYF. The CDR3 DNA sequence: TGTGCCACTACTGGACTAGCGGAAGAGACCCAGTACTTC. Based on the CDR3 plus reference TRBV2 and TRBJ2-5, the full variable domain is EPEVTQTPSHQVTQMGQEVILRCVPISNHLYFYWYRQILGQKVEFLVSFYNNEISEKSEIFDDQFSVERPDGSNFTLKIRSTKLEDSAMYFCATTGLAEETQYFGPGTRLLVL.

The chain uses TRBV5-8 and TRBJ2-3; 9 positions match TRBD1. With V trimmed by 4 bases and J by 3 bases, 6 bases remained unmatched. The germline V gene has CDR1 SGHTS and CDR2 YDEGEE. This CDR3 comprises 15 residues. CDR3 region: CASSPRQGGTDTQYF. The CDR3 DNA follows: TGTGCCAGCAGCCCCCGACAGGGGGGAACAGATACGCAGTATTTT. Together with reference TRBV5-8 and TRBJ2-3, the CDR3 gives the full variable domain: EAGVTQSPTHLIKTRGQQATLRCSPISGHTSVYWYQQALGLGLQFLLWYDEGEERNRGNFPPRFSGRQFPNYSSELNVNALELEDSALYLCASSPRQGGTDTQYFGPGTRLTVL.

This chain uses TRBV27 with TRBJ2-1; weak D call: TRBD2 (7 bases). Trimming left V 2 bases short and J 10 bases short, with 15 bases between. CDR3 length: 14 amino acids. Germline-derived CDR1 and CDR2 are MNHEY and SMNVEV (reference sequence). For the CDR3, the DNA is TGTGCCAGCAGTTTAGGCGGGGGCCTAGGAGAGCAGTTCTTC. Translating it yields CASSLGGGLGEQFF.

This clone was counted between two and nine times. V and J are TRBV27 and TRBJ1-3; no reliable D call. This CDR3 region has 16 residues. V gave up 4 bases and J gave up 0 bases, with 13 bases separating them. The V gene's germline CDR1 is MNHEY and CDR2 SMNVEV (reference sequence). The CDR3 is CASSWKTPSSGNTIYF. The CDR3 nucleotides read TGTGCCAGCAGTTGGAAGACTCCAAGCTCTGGAAACACCATATATTTT.

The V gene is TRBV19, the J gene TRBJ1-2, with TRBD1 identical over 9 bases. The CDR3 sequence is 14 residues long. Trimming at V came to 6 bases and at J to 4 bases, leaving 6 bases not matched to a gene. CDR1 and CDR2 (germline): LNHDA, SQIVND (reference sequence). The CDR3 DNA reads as TGTGCCAGTAGCCGAGGGACAGGGAGCTATGGCTACACCTTC. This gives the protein CASSRGTGSYGYTF. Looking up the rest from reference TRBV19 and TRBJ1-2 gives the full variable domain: DGGITQSPKYLFRKEGQNVTLSCEQNLNHDAMYWYRQDPGQGLRLIYYSQIVNDFQKGDIAEGYSVSREKKESFPLTVTSAQKNPTAFYLCASSRGTGSYGYTFGSGTRLTVV.